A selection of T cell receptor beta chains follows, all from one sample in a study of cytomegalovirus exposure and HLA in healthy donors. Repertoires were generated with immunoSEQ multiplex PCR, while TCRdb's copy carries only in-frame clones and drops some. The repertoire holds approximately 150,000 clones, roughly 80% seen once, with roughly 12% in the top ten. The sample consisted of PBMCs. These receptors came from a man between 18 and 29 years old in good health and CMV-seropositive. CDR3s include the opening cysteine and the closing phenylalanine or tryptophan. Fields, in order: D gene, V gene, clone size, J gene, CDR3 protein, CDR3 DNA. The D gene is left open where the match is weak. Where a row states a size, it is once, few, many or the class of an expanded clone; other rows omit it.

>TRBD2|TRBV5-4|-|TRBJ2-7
CASSSRLAAGYSSYEQYF
TGTGCCAGCAGCTCCCGACTAGCGGCCGGCTATAGCTCCTACGAGCAGTACTTC
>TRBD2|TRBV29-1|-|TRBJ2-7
CSVSFGRTSGSDEQYF
TGCAGCGTCTCATTCGGAAGGACTAGCGGGAGTGACGAGCAGTACTTC
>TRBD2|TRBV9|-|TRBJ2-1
CASSVRTSGREGEQFF
TGTGCCAGCAGCGTTAGGACTAGCGGGAGGGAAGGGGAGCAGTTCTTC
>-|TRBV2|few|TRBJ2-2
CASSESLRGNTGELFF
TGTGCCAGCAGTGAAAGTTTACGGGGGAACACCGGGGAGCTGTTTTTT
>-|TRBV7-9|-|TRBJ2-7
CASSQGPPGEPYEQYF
TGTGCCAGCAGCCAGGGACCCCCGGGAGAACCCTACGAGCAGTACTTC
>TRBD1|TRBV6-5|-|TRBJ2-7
CASSYSGTGDHEQYF
TGTGCCAGCAGTTACTCCGGGACAGGGGACCACGAGCAGTACTTC
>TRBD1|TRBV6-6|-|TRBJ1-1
CASSYSNRGTEAFF
TGTGCCAGCAGTTACTCGAACAGGGGCACTGAAGCTTTCTTT
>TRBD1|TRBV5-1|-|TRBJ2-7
CASSSGTGGYEQYF
TGCGCCAGCAGTTCCGGGACAGGGGGGTACGAGCAGTACTTC
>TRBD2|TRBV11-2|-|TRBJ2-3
CASSLVREATDTQYF
TGTGCCAGCAGCTTAGTGCGGGAGGCCACAGATACGCAGTATTTT
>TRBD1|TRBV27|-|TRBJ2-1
CASSITGTGIWYNEQFF
TGTGCCAGCAGTATAACCGGGACAGGGATTTGGTACAATGAGCAGTTCTTC
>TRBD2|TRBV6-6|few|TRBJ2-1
CASSLDSGRGNEQFF
TGTGCCAGCAGTCTCGATAGCGGGAGGGGAAATGAGCAGTTCTTC
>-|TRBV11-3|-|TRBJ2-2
CASSLDHQVGGPNTGELFF
TGTGCCAGCAGCTTAGACCATCAAGTGGGTGGGCCGAACACCGGGGAGCTGTTTTTT
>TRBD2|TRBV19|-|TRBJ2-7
CASSNSGAHEQYF
TGTGCCAGTAGTAATAGCGGGGCCCACGAGCAGTACTTC
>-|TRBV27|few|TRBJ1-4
CASSYQGSNEKLFF
TGTGCCAGCAGTTATCAGGGGAGTAATGAAAAACTGTTTTTT
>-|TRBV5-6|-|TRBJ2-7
CASSRDFTYEQYF
TGTGCCAGCAGCCGGGACTTCACCTACGAGCAGTACTTC
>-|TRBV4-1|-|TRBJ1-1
CASSQAFIQGRDTEAFF
TGCGCCAGCAGCCAAGCTTTCATTCAGGGGCGGGACACTGAAGCTTTCTTT
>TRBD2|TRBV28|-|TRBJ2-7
CASVSGGAYEQYF
TGTGCCAGCGTTAGCGGGGGGGCCTACGAGCAGTACTTC
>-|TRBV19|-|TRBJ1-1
CASSQGKNTEAFF
TGTGCCAGTAGTCAGGGGAAGAACACTGAAGCTTTCTTT
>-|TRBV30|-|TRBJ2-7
CAWKVGGMSGYEQYF
TGTGCCTGGAAAGTCGGCGGGATGTCGGGATACGAGCAGTACTTC
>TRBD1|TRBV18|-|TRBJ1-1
CASSRGQEATEAFF
TGTGCCAGCTCACGGGGACAGGAGGCCACTGAAGCTTTCTTT
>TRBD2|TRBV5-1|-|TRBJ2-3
CASSWGGLAGLVVADTQYF
TGCGCCAGCAGCTGGGGAGGACTAGCGGGCTTAGTAGTGGCAGATACGCAGTATTTT
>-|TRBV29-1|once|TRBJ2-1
CSVVKGLEQFF
TGCAGCGTTGTAAAAGGACTAGAGCAGTTCTTC
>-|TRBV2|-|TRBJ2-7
CASRDGKGKDYEQYF
TGTGCCAGCAGGGACGGCAAGGGGAAGGACTACGAGCAGTACTTC
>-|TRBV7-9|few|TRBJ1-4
CASRTTRTPEKLFF
TGTGCCAGCAGAACGACACGAACACCTGAAAAACTGTTTTTT
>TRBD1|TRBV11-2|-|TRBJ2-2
CASSFPTGGDPNTGELFF
TGTGCCAGCAGCTTCCCGACAGGGGGCGATCCCAACACCGGGGAGCTGTTTTTT
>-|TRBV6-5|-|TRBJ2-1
CASSYSGRYNNEQFF
TGTGCCAGCAGTTACTCGGGCCGATACAACAATGAGCAGTTCTTC
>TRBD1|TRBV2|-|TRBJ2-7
CASRPTGKENEQYF
TGTGCCAGCAGACCGACAGGGAAAGAAAACGAGCAGTACTTC
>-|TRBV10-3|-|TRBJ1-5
CAISASGLDNQPQHF
TGTGCCATCAGTGCTTCAGGGTTGGACAATCAGCCCCAGCATTTT
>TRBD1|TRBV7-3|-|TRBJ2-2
CASSLTGGIGGELFF
TGTGCCAGCAGCTTAACAGGGGGCATAGGCGGGGAGCTGTTTTTT
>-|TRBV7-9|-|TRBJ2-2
CASAKEREFFGELFF
TGTGCCAGCGCCAAGGAACGGGAGTTTTTCGGGGAGCTGTTTTTT
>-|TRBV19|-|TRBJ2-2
CASSILSGELFF
TGTGCCAGTAGTATTCTATCCGGGGAGCTGTTTTTT
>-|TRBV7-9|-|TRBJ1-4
CSSSLATQEKLFF
TGTTCCAGCAGCTTAGCCACTCAAGAAAAACTGTTTTTT
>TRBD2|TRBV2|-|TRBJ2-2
CASSVRPNSGQNTGELFF
TGTGCCAGCAGTGTTAGACCAAATAGCGGGCAGAACACCGGGGAGCTGTTTTTT
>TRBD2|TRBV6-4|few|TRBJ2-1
CASSMTSGSYNEQFF
TGTGCCAGCAGCATGACTAGCGGGAGTTACAATGAGCAGTTCTTC
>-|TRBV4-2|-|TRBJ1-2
CASSQLDRTYGYTF
TGTGCCAGCAGCCAACTAGACAGGACCTATGGCTACACCTTC
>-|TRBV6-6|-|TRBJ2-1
CASSYSSTGNEQFF
TGTGCCAGCAGTTACTCGTCGACGGGCAATGAGCAGTTCTTC
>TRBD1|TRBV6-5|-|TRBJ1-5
CASSRQGISNQPQHF
TGTGCCAGCAGCAGACAGGGGATTAGCAATCAGCCCCAGCATTTT
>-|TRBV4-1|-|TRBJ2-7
CASSPLGLPDYEQYF
TGCGCCAGCAGCCCATTGGGACTCCCGGACTACGAGCAGTACTTC
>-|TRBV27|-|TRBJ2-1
CASSPIEDNEQFF
TGTGCCAGCAGTCCTATTGAAGACAATGAGCAGTTCTTC
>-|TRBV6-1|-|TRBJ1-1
CASSNRENTEAFF
TGTGCCAGCAGTAACAGAGAGAACACTGAAGCTTTCTTT
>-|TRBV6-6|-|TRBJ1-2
CASSYSEFNYGYTF
TGTGCCAGCAGTTACTCCGAGTTTAACTATGGCTACACCTTC
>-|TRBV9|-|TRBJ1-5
CASSVTGYQPQHF
TGTGCCAGCAGCGTGACAGGATATCAGCCCCAGCATTTT
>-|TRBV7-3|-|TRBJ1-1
CASSLSQNTEAFF
TGTGCCAGCAGCTTATCCCAGAACACTGAAGCTTTCTTT
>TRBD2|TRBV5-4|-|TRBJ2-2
CASSSGTSGKNTGELFF
TGTGCCAGCAGCTCTGGGACTAGCGGGAAAAACACCGGGGAGCTGTTTTTT
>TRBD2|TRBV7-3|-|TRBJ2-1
CASSSGLAEYNEQFF
TGTGCCAGCAGCTCGGGACTAGCGGAATACAATGAGCAGTTCTTC
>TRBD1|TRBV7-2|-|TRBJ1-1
CASSPQGVGSNTEAFF
TGTGCCAGCAGCCCACAGGGGGTTGGATCGAACACTGAAGCTTTCTTT
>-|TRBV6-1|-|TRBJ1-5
CASSEMIEQPQHF
TGTGCCAGCAGTGAAATGATTGAGCAGCCCCAGCATTTT
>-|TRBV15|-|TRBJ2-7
CATSRGSSVSSYEQYF
TGTGCCACCAGCAGAGGTTCTAGCGTTAGCTCCTACGAGCAGTACTTC
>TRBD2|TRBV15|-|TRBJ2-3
CATSRSRGLAGYGDTQYF
TGTGCCACCAGCAGGTCTCGCGGACTAGCGGGATATGGAGATACGCAGTATTTT
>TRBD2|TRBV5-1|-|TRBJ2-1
CASSFSGRAGEQFF
TGCGCCAGCAGCTTTAGCGGGAGGGCTGGTGAGCAGTTCTTC
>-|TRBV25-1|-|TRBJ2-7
CASTNREQGLEQYF
TGTGCCTCCACGAACCGGGAACAGGGCTTGGAGCAGTACTTC